The clone carrying this T cell receptor beta chain was recorded once. These data originate in a study of blood T cell repertoires in COVID-19. Study in general: The cDNA or gDNA used as material had been derived from T cells, B-cell-depleted T cells, or PBMCs.

Germline V gene sequence: CDR1 MNHEY, CDR2 SMNVEV (reference sequence). V lost 3 bases, J lost 2 bases, and 15 bases stayed unmatched. The CDR3 runs to 18 residues. In the authors' workflow: Nucleated cell counts were estimated from reference gene primer amplification. Generated by immunoSEQ multiplex PCR, the TCRdb table keeps only in-frame clones and is missing some. V and J calls and clone size are given by that table; D and trimming were obtained from the DNA. The sample holds under 55,000 clones, approximately 87% seen once. The chain recombines TRBV27 with TRBJ1-1, with TRBD1 identical over 7 bases. Sequenced sample: peripheral blood. The receptor comes from a human donor in a cohort sampled during active COVID-19. CDR3 region: CASSLVPPGQSLNTEAFF. The CDR3 DNA sequence: TGTGCCAGCAGTTTGGTCCCACCGGGACAGTCCCTAAACACTGAAGCTTTCTTT.